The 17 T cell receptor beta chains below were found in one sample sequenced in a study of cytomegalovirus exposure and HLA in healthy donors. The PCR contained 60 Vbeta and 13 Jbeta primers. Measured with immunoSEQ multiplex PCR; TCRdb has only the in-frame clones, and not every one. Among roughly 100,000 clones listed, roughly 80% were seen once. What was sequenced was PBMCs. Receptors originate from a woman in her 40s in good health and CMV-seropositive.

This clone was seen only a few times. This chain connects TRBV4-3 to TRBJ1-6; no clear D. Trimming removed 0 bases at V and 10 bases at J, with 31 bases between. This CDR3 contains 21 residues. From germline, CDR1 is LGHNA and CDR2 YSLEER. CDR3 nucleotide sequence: TGCGCCAGCAGCCAAGATCATCGCGCCCCTCGGGGTGAGGGATTTCGATCACCCCTCCACTTT. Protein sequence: CASSQDHRAPRGEGFRSPLHF.

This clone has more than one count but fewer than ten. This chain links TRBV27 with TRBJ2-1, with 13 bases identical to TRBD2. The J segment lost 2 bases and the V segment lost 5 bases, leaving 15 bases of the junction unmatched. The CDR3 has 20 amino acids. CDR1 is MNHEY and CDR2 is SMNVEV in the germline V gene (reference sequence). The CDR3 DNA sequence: TGTGCCAGCAGTCCCCCCCGGACTAGCGGGAGTACCCGGCCCTACAATGAGCAGTTCTTC. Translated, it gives CASSPPRTSGSTRPYNEQFF.

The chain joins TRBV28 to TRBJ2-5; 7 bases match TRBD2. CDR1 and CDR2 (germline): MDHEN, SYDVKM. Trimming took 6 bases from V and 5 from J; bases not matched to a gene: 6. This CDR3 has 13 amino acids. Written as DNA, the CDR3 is TGTGCCAGCAGAACGGGGGGAGCCGAGACCCAGTACTTC. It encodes CASRTGGAETQYF.

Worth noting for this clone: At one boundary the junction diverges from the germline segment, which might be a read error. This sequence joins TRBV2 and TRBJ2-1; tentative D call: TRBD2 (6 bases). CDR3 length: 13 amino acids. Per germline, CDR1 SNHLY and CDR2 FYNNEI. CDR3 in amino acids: CTSSAGRMGEQFF. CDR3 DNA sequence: TGTACCAGCAGTGCGGGAAGAATGGGTGAGCAGTTCTTC.

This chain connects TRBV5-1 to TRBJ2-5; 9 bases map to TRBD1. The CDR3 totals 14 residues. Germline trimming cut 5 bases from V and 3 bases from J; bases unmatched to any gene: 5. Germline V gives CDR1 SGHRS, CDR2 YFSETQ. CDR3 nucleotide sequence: TGCGCCAGCAGGTTTGGGACAGGGAAAGAGACCCAGTACTTC. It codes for CASRFGTGKETQYF.

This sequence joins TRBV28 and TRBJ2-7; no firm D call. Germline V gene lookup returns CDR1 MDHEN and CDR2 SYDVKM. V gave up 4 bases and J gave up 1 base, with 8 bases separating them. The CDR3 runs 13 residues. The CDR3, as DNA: TGTGCCAGCAGTTCCCCTACTTCCTACGAGCAGTACTTC. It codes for CASSSPTSYEQYF.

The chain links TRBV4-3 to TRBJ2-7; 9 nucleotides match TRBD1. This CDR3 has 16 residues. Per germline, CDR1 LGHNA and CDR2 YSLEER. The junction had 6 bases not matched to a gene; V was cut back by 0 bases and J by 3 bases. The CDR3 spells CASSQDSGQGLYEQYF. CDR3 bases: TGCGCCAGCAGCCAAGATTCGGGACAGGGACTCTACGAGCAGTACTTC.

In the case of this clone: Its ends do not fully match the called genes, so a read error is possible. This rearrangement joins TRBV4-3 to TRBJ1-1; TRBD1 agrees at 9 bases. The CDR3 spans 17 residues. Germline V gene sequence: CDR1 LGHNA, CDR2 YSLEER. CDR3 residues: CARSRDPHRGLGTEAFF. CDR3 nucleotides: TGCGCCAGAAGCCGAGACCCACACAGGGGGCTTGGCACTGAAGCTTTCTTT.

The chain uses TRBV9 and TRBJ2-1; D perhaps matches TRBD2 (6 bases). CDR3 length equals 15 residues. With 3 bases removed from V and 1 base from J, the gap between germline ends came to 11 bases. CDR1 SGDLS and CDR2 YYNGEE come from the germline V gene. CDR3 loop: CASSEFGGSYNEQFF. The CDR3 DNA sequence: TGTGCCAGCAGCGAATTCGGAGGGTCCTACAATGAGCAGTTCTTC.

In nucleotides, the CDR3 is TGTGCCAGTACGCAACGGGACAGATCAAATCAGCCCCAGCATTTT. Protein sequence: CASTQRDRSNQPQHF. The chain is built from TRBV19 and TRBJ1-5; 7 bases align to TRBD1. J gave up 4 bases and V 7 bases, and 10 bases lay outside the gene matches. Per the germline V gene, CDR1 is LNHDA and CDR2 is SQIVND (reference sequence). This CDR3 has 15 amino acids.

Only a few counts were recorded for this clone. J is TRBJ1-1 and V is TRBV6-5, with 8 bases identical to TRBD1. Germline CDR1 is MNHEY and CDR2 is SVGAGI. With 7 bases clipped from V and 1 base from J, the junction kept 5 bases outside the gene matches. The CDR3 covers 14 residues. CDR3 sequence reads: CASIDRGENTEAFF. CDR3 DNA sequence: TGTGCCAGCATCGACAGGGGCGAGAACACTGAAGCTTTCTTT.

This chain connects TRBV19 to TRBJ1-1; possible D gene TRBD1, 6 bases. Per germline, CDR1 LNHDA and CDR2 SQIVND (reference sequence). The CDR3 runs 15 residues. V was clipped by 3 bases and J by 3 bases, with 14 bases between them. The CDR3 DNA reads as TGTGCCAGTAGTATTTGGGGGCGGGTTGACACTGAAGCTTTCTTT. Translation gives CASSIWGRVDTEAFF.

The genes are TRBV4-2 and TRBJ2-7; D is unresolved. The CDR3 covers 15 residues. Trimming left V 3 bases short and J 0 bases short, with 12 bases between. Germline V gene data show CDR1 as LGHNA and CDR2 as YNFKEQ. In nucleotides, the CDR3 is TGTGCCAGCAGCCACCGGCGGAGCGCCTCCTACGAGCAGTACTTC. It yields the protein CASSHRRSASYEQYF.

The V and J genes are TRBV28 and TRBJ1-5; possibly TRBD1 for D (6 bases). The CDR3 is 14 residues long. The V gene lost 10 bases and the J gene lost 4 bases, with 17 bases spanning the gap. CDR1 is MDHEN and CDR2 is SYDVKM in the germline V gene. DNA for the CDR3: TGTGCCACCGCGGGAGGGGGAGGGAATCAGCCCCAGCATTTT. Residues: CATAGGGGNQPQHF.

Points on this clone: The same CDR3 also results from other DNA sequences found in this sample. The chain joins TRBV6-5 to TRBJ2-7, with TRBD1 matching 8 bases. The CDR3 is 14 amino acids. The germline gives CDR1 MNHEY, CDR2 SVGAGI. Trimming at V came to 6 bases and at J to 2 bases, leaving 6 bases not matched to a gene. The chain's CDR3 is CASSPGQGAYEQYF. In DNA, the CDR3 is TGTGCCAGCAGCCCTGGACAGGGCGCCTACGAGCAGTACTTC.

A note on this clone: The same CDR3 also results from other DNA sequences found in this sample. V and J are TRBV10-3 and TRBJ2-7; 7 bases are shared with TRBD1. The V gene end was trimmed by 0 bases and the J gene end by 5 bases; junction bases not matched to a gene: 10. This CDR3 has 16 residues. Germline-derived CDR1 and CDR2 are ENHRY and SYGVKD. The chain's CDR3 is CAISESVKQGLHEQYF. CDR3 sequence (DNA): TGTGCCATCAGTGAGTCAGTCAAACAGGGGCTGCACGAGCAGTACTTC.

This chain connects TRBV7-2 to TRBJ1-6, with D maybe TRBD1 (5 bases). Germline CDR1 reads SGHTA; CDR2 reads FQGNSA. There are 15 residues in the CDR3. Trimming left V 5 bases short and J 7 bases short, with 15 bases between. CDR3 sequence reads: CASSPQGIGNSPLHF. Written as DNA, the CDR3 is TGTGCCAGCAGCCCCCAGGGAATCGGCAATTCACCCCTCCACTTT.